The present entry profiles one T cell receptor (beta chain) with its context. The germline V and J ends were trimmed by 5 bases and 7 bases, with 26 bases remaining between them. The CDR3 consists of 17 residues. Per germline, CDR1 SGHAT and CDR2 FQNNGV. Researchers amplified the TCR beta CDR3 regions from RNA transcripts. The HTBI primer set drove a first-round RT-PCR of the TCR CDR3. TCRdb itself ran the multiplex PCR reads through MiXCR, one entry per CDR3 protein. The data show over 700,000 distinct CDR3 sequences, with more than 30% seen just once and approximately 8.7% held by the top ten. This sample was included in a study of T cells in Graves' hyperthyroidism and ophthalmopathy.

The sequenced material came from blood. V gene TRBV11-2 combines with J gene TRBJ1-2, with no clear D. This receptor was identified in a man between 18 and 35 years old with Graves' hyperthyroidism. The DNA of the CDR3 is TGTGCCAGCAGCCTACTATCCTCCGGGCAAACGGTGCGTGGCTACACCTTC. Protein sequence: CASSLLSSGQTVRGYTF.